This T cell receptor (beta chain) emerged from a study of blood T cell repertoires in COVID-19 (dated by TCRdb to 2020 to 2022). Turning to the overall study: Collaborator samples came from the United States, Italy and Spain and covered acute and convalescent phases of COVID-19. The material from the prospective study consisted of cDNA or gDNA derived from T cells, B-cell-depleted T cells, or PBMCs. Deeply sampled blood TCRbeta repertoires from subjects exposed to, actively infected with, or recovered from COVID-19 were included in the dataset. The repertoires were made available in a free public database intended to serve as a resource for research on the immune response to SARS-CoV-2. Samples were obtained from the ongoing ImmuneRACE study (first 160 participants) and from approximately 1,200 subjects provided by 6 global collaborators. A de-identified subject ID, COVID-19 status, age in years and sex were almost always included in the sample metadata. Where HLA class I and class II types were available, the types were taken from metadata supplied by the sample provider, not from assay-based typing. Beyond this particular receptor, the publication reports: Clinical and demographic metadata were provided uncurated, with the amount varying by source and participant.

The immunoSEQ Assay, a bias-controlled multiplex PCR, was used to amplify TCRbeta CDR3 regions from genomic DNA. For the original study's pipeline: Nucleated cell counts per sample were estimated from amplification of reference gene primers within the assay. Sequence reads were collapsed and filtered to measure the absolute abundance of every unique TCRbeta CDR3 rearrangement. For each sample, productive Simpson clonality was calculated by taking the square root of Simpson's diversity index across productive rearrangements. In TCRdb, the immuneACCESS table is reduced to in-frame sequences with V and J assigned. These tables do not hold every clone; where another copy was compared, an unresolved V gene accounts for under half, and the others remain unexplained. V and J calls and clone size follow that table, whereas D and trimming were derived from the DNA. Recorded for this sample are over 90,000 clones; around 82% of them occurred a single time. Together, the top ten hold 10% to 15% of the sample.

Whole blood was collected in K2EDTA tubes by collaborating institutions according to the institutions' own protocols. Collaborator samples were shipped for TCRbeta analysis as frozen whole blood, isolated PBMCs, or DNA extracted from either sample type. To note about this clone: The antigen it binds to is not known. No much larger clone is present one base from it, and per-base qualities are unavailable.

The receptor was isolated from a human donor in a cohort sampled during active or convalescent COVID-19. Sequenced input: peripheral blood.

For the CDR3, the sequence is CAISHPGTGQRNTIYF. In nucleotide form, the sequence is TGTGCCATCAGCCACCCTGGGACAGGGCAAAGAAACACCATATATTTT. Recombination joined TRBV10-3 with TRBJ1-3, with 9 bases matching TRBD1. The CDR3 covers 16 residues, taking in both the cysteine and the phenylalanine. This entry keeps only the CDR3 DNA: 48 bases, framed from base 1. Looking up the germline V gene yields CDR1 ENHRY and CDR2 SYGVKD. V loses 6 bases at its end and J loses 5 bases; junction bases beyond the gene matches: 11.